Listed here are 3 T cell receptor beta chains from one sample, sequenced in a study of CD8 T cells in Susac syndrome. About 0.5 to 1 ug RNA was reverse transcribed with random hexamers. Via MiXCR, TCRdb re-called the immunoSEQ multiplex PCR reads, giving one row per CDR3 protein. The sample includes 100,000 to 150,000 distinct CDR3 sequences, about 93% seen only once; the top ten take over 0.065%. The sequencing sample was made of CD4+ T cells from PBMCs. The receptors stem from a human donor in good health.

This chain uses TRBV2 with TRBJ2-6; tentatively, D is TRBD2 (7 bases). Germline V gene data show CDR1 as SNHLY and CDR2 as FYNNEI. CDR3 size: 16 residues. V was shortened by 8 bases and J by 4 bases, with 18 bases between the two germline ends. Here the CDR3 reads CASARGGGPGANVLTF. The CDR3 coding sequence is TGTGCCAGCGCGAGGGGAGGGGGGCCCGGGGCCAACGTCCTGACTTTC.

The V gene is TRBV3-1, the J gene TRBJ1-1, with unresolved D. The CDR3 has 15 amino acids. Trimming removed 4 bases at V and 4 bases at J, with 16 bases between. Germline V gene sequence: CDR1 LGHDT, CDR2 YNNKEL (reference sequence). In nucleotides, the CDR3 is TGTGCCAGCAGCCCACACGGGCAGAGAATCACTGAAGCTTTCTTT. Protein sequence: CASSPHGQRITEAFF. The variable domain in full, completed from reference TRBV3-1 and TRBJ1-1, reads DTAVSQTPKYLVTQMGNDKSIKCEQNLGHDTMYWYKQDSKKFLKIMFSYNNKELIINETVPNRFSPKSPDKAHLNLHINSLELGDSAVYFCASSPHGQRITEAFFGQGTRLTVV.

CDR3 protein: CASGQGSSKTQYF. In nucleotides, the CDR3 is TGTGCCAGCGGACAGGGATCTAGCAAGACCCAGTACTTC. V is TRBV2 and J is TRBJ2-5; TRBD1 matches at 8 bases. After removal of 8 bases from V and 6 bases from J, the junction contained 8 bases not matched to a gene. The CDR3 contains 13 residues. Germline lookup yields CDR1 SNHLY and CDR2 FYNNEI.